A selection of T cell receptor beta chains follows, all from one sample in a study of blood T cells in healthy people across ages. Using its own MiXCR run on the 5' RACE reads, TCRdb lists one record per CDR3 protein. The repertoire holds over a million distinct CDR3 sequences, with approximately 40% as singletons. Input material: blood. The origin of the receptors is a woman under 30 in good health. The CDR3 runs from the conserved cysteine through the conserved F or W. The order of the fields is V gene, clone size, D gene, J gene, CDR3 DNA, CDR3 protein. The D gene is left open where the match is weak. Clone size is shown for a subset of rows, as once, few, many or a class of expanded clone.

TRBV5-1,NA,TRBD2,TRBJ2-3,TGCGCCAGCAATGAGCGGGGGGCCACAGATACGCAGTATTTT,CASNERGATDTQYF
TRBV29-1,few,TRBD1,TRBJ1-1,TGCAGCGTTGACCGACAGGGTGCGGTAGCTTTCTTT,CSVDRQGAVAFF
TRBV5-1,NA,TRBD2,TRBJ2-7,TGCGCCAGCAGCTTGGGAATAGCGGGAGTTGTGTCCTACGAGCAGTACTTC,CASSLGIAGVVSYEQYF
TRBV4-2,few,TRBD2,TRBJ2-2,TGTGCCAGCAGCGCACGGGACTATCCGCCCGGGGAGCTGTTTTTT,CASSARDYPPGELFF
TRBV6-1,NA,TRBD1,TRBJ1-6,TGTGCCAGCAGTGCTACAGGGGAAGGTTCACCCCTCCACTTT,CASSATGEGSPLHF
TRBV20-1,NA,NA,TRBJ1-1,TGCAGTGCTAGAGATCTGGGCAGCACGCGGGGCACTGAAGCTTTCTTT,CSARDLGSTRGTEAFF
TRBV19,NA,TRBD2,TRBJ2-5,TGTGCCAGTAGTCGTGAAAAAGCGGGGTGGCAAGAGACCCAGTACTTC,CASSREKAGWQETQYF
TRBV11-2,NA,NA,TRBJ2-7,TGTGCCAGCAGCCTTAGTTCCGGCCTCGAGCAGTACTTC,CASSLSSGLEQYF
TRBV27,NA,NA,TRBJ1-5,TGTGCCAGCAGTAGGGTTGGCGGGACGAGGTTATCGAATCAGCCCCAGCATTTT,CASSRVGGTRLSNQPQHF
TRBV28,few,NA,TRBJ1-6,TGTGCCAGCAGCTTAAATTTGGGTCGGAATTCACCCCTCCACTTT,CASSLNLGRNSPLHF
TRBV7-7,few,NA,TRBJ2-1,TGTGCTAGCAGTCGAGTCCAATCGGGATACAATGAGCAGTTCTTC,CASSRVQSGYNEQFF
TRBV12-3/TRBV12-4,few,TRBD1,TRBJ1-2,TGTGCCAGCAGTTTATACCCGGACAGGGGAGGATCCTATGGCTACACCTTC,CASSLYPDRGGSYGYTF
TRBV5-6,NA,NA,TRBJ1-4,TGTGCCAGCAGCCCGGTGCCCAGGGCCGGTGAAAAACTGTTTTTT,CASSPVPRAGEKLFF
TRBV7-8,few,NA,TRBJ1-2,TGTGCCAGCAGCTTAGGGCAGCAACTCTATGGCTACACCTTC,CASSLGQQLYGYTF
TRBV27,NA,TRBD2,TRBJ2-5,TGTGCCAGCAGTTTATCTTCAAGCGGGGTGACCAATGAGCAGTACTTC,CASSLSSSGVTNEQYF
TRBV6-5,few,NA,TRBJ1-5,TGTGCCAGCAGTCCCTTCCGGGGGAGCAATCAGCCCCAGCATTTT,CASSPFRGSNQPQHF
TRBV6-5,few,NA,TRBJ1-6,TGTGCCAGCAGTTATGGGACAAATTCACCCCTCCACTTT,CASSYGTNSPLHF
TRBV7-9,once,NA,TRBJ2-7,TGTGTCAGCAGCTGGGACCCTGCGGGGGAGCAGTACTTC,CVSSWDPAGEQYF
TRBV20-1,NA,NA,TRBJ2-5,TGCAGTGCTATCCAGGACACAGGGTTATGGGAAATAGAAGAGACCCAGTACTTC,CSAIQDTGLWEIEETQYF
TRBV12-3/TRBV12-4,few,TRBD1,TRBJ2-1,TGTGCCAGCAGTATCGACAGGGTCTCCTACAATGAGCAGTTCTTC,CASSIDRVSYNEQFF
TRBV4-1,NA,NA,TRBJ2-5,TGCGCCAGCAGCCAAGAACGGAGACCAGGGACCCAGTACTTC,CASSQERRPGTQYF
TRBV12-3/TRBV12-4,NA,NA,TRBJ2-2,TGTGCCAGCAGTTTTGGGGTAGGCGGGGAGCTGTTTTTT,CASSFGVGGELFF
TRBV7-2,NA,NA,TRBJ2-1,TGTGCCAGCACCCAGACAGGGACTCTGGGTAATGAGCAGTTCTTC,CASTQTGTLGNEQFF
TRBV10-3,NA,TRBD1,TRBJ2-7,TGTGCCATCAGGGGACAGGTCCTTCCCAACTACGAGCAGTACTTC,CAIRGQVLPNYEQYF